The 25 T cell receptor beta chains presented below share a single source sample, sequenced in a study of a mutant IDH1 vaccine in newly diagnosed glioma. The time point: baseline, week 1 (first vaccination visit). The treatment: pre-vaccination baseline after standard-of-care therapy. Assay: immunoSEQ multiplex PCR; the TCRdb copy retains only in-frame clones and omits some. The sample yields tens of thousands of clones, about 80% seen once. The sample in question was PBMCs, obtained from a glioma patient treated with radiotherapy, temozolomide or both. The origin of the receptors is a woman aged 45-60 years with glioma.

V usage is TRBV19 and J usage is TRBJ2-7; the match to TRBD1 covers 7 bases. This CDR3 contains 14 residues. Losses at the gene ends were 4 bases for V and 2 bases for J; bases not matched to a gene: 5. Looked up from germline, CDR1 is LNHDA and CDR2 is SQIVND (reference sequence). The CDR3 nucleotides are TGTGCCAGTAGTACCGGACAGGCCCCCTACGAGCAGTACTTC. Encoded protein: CASSTGQAPYEQYF.

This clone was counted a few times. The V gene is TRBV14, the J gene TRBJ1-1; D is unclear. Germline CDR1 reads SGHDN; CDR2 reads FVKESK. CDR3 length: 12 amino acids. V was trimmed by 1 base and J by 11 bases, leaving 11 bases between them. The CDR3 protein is CASSQVIQRAFF. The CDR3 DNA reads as TGTGCCAGCAGCCAAGTAATCCAGAGGGCTTTCTTT.

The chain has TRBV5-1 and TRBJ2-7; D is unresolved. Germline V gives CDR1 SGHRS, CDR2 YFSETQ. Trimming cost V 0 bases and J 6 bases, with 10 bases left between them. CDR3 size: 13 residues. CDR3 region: CASSLVYSAEQYF. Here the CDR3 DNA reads TGCGCCAGCAGCTTGGTGTATTCCGCCGAGCAGTACTTC.

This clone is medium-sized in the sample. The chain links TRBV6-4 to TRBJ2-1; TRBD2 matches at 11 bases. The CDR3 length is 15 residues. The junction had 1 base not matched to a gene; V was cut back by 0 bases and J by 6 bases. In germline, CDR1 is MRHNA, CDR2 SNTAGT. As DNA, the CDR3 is TGTGCCAGCAGTGACTCTAGCGGGGGGGCCAATGAGCAGTTCTTC. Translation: CASSDSSGGANEQFF.

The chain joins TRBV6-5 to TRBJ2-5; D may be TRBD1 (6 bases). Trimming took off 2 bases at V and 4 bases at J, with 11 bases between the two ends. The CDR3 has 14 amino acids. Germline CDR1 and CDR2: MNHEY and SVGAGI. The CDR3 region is CASSYRTGRETQYF. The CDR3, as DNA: TGTGCCAGCAGTTACCGTACAGGGCGAGAGACCCAGTACTTC.

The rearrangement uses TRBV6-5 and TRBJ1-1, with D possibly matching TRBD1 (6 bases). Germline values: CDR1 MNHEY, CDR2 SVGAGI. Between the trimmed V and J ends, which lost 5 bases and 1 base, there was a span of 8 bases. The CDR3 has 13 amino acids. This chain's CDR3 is CASSATGNTEAFF. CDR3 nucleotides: TGTGCCAGCAGTGCGACAGGGAACACTGAAGCTTTCTTT.

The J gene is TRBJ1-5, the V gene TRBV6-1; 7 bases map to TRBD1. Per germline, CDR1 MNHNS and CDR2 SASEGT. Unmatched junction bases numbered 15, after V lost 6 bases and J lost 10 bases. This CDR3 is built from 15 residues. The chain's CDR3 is CASSDRDSLIVPQHF. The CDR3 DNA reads TGTGCCAGCAGCGACCGGGACAGCCTAATTGTCCCCCAGCATTTT.

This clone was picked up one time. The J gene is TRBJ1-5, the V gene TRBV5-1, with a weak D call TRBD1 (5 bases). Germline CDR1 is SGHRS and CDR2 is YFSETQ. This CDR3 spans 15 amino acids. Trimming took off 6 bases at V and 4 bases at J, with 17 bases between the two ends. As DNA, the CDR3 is TGCGCCAGCAAATGGGACGGTAACGTTAATCAGCCCCAGCATTTT. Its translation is CASKWDGNVNQPQHF.

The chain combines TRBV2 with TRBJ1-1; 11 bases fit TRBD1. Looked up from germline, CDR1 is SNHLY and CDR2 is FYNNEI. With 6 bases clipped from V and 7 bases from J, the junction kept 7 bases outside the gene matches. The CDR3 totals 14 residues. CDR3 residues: CASRRTGGSVEAFF. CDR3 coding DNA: TGTGCCAGCAGGCGGACAGGGGGCTCGGTTGAAGCTTTCTTT. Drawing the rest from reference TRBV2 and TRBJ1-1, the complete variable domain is EPEVTQTPSHQVTQMGQEVILRCVPISNHLYFYWYRQILGQKVEFLVSFYNNEISEKSEIFDDQFSVERPDGSNFTLKIRSTKLEDSAMYFCASRRTGGSVEAFFGQGTRLTVV.

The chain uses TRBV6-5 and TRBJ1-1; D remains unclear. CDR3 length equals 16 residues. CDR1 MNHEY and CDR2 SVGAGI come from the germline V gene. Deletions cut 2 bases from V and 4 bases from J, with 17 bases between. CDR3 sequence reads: CASSYTRVGSSTEAFF. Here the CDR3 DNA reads TGTGCCAGCAGTTACACGAGGGTGGGGTCGAGCACTGAAGCTTTCTTT.

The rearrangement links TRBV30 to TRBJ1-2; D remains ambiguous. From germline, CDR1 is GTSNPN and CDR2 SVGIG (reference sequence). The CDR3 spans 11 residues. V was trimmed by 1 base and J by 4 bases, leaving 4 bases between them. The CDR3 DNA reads TGTGCCTGGAGTGGAGTCTATGGCTACACCTTC. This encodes CAWSGVYGYTF.

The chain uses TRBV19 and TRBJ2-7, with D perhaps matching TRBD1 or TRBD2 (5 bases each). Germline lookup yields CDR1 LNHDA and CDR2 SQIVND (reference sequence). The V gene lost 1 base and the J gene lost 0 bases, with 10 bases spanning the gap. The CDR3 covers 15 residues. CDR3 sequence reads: CASSIGGTSSYEQYF. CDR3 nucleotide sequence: TGTGCCAGTAGTATAGGTGGGACGAGCTCCTACGAGCAGTACTTC.

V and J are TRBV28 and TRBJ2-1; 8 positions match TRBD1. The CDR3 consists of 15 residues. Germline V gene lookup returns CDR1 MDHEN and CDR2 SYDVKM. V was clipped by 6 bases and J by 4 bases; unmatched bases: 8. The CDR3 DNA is TGTGCCAGCAGGGGAACGGGACAGGAATACAATGAGCAGTTCTTC. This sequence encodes CASRGTGQEYNEQFF.

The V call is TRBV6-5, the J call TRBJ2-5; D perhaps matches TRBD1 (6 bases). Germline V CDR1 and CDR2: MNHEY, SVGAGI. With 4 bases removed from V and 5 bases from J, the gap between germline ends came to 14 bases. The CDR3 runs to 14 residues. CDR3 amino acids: CASSSGQLWETQYF. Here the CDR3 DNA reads TGTGCCAGCAGTTCCGGACAGCTTTGGGAGACCCAGTACTTC.

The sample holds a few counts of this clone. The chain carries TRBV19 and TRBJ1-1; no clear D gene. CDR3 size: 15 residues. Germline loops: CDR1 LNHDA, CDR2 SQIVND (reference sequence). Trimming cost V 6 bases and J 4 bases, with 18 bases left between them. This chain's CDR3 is CASRSASSGGTEAFF. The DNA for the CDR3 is TGTGCCAGTAGATCCGCCTCGTCTGGAGGCACTGAAGCTTTCTTT. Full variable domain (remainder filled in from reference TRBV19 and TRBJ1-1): DGGITQSPKYLFRKEGQNVTLSCEQNLNHDAMYWYRQDPGQGLRLIYYSQIVNDFQKGDIAEGYSVSREKKESFPLTVTSAQKNPTAFYLCASRSASSGGTEAFFGQGTRLTVV.

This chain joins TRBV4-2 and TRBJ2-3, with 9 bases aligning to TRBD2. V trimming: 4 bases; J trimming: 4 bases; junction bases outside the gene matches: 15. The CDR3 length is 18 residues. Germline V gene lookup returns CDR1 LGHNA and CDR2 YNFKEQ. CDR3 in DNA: TGTGCCAGCAGCCCCCGGGGTGGGCGGGGGGGTTCCCCAGATACGCAGTATTTT. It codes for CASSPRGGRGGSPDTQYF.

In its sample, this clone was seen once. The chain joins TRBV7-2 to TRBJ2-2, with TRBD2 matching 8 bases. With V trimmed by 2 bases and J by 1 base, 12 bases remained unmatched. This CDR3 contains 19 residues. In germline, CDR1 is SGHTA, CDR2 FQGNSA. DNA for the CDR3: TGTGCCAGCAGCTTACGAGCACACCAAAGCGGGGGGAACACCGGGGAGCTGTTTTTT. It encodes CASSLRAHQSGGNTGELFF.

CDR3: CASSFVDTGNSNQPQHF. CDR3 in DNA: TGTGCCAGCAGTTTCGTCGATACAGGAAATAGCAATCAGCCCCAGCATTTT. V gene TRBV27 combines with J gene TRBJ1-5; a weak D match, TRBD1 (5 bases). CDR1 and CDR2 (germline): MNHEY, SMNVEV (reference sequence). Trimming shortened V by 3 bases and J by 0 bases, and 15 bases separated the two germline ends. The CDR3 has 17 amino acids.

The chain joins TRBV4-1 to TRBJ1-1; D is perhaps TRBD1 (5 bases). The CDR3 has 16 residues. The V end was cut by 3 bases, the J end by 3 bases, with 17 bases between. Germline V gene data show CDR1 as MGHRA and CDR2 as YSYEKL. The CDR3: CASSHTGRGPDTEAFF. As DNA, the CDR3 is TGCGCCAGCAGCCACACGGGCCGGGGCCCCGACACTGAAGCTTTCTTT.

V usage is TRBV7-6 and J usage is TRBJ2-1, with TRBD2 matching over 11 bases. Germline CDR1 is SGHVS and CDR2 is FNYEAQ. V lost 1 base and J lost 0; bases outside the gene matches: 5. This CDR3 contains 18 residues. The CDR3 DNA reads TGTGCCAGCAGCTTAGGGCTAGCGGGGGGAAACTCCTACAATGAGCAGTTCTTC. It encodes CASSLGLAGGNSYNEQFF.

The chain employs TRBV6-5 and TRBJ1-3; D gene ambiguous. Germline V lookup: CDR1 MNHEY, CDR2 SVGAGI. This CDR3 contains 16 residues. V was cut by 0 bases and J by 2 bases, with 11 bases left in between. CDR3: CASSYSRGPTGNTIYF. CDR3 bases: TGTGCCAGCAGTTACTCTCGGGGTCCAACTGGAAACACCATATATTTT.

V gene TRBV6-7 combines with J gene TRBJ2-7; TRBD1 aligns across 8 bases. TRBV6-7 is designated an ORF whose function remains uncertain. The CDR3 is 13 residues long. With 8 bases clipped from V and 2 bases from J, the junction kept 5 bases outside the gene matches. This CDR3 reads CASLDRDPYEQYF. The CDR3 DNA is TGTGCCAGCCTGGACAGGGATCCCTACGAGCAGTACTTC.

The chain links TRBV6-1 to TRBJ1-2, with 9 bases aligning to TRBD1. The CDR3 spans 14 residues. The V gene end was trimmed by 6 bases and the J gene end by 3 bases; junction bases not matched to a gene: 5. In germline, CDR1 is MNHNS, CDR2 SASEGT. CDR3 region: CASSRRDRDYGYTF. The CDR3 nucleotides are TGTGCCAGCAGCCGCCGGGACAGGGACTATGGCTACACCTTC.

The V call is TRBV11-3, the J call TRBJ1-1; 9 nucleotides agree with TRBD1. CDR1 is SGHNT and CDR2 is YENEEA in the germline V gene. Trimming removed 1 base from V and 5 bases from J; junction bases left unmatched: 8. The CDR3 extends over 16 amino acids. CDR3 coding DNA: TGTGCCAGCAGCTTAGTTGGCACAGGGGGCTGGACTGAAGCTTTCTTT. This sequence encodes CASSLVGTGGWTEAFF.

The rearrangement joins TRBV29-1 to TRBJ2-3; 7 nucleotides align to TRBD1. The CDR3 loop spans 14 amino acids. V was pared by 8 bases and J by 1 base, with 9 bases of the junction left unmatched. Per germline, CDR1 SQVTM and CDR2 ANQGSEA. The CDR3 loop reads CSPCRQGRTDTQYF. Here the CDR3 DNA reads TGCAGCCCCTGCCGACAGGGACGCACAGATACGCAGTATTTT.